The source of this T cell receptor (beta chain) is a study of blood T cells in healthy people across ages. Study-level results: There were more naive CD4+ cells and higher diversity in long-lived donors than in aged donors. The unsorted PBMCs prevented any conclusive comparison of naive versus antigen-experienced cells.

As regards this clonotype: Its antigen remains unidentified. Sequence at one end of the junction differs from germline and may be a read error.

Through a sample-barcoded 5' primer and a J-beta primer mix, a second PCR was run for roughly 6 to 11 cycles. TCRdb recomputed calls from the 5' RACE reads with MiXCR, one row per CDR3 protein. This table has approximately 1,700,000 distinct CDR3 sequences, 30% to 40% appearing once. Looked up from germline, CDR1 is SGHRS and CDR2 is YFSETQ. The CDR3 is 14 residues long. The donors, all healthy, were Caucasians living in Russia, aged about 6 to 95. The TCR comes from a human donor in good health. The chain recombines TRBV5-1 with TRBJ2-1; D unclear. The source material was blood. The CDR3 region has the DNA TGCGCCAGCAGCCCACGGGTCTCCTACAGTGAGCAGTTCTTC. Amino acid sequence: CASSPRVSYSEQFF. Filled out from reference TRBV5-1 and TRBJ2-1, the complete variable domain reads KAGVTQTPRYLIKTRGQQVTLSCSPISGHRSVSWYQQTPGQGLQFLFEYFSETQRNKGNFPGRFSGRQFSNSRSEMNVSTLELGDSALYLCASSPRVSYSEQFFGPGTRLTVL.